The 20 T cell receptor beta chains below were found in one sample sequenced in a study of blood T cell repertoires in COVID-19. Some clones are missing from TCRdb's copy, which holds only in-frame ones; the method was immunoSEQ multiplex PCR. The sample holds 150,000 to 200,000 clones, approximately 85% seen once. Sequencing input: peripheral blood. Receptor source: a woman in her sixties or seventies with acute or convalescent COVID-19.

This chain connects TRBV12-3 or TRBV12-4 to TRBJ1-1, with D perhaps matching TRBD1 (6 bases). The CDR3 has 13 residues. V lost 5 bases and J 3 bases, leaving 10 bases between the germline ends. The CDR3 DNA reads TGTGCCAGCAGTAATCAGGGGTACACTGAAGCTTTCTTT. Its translation: CASSNQGYTEAFF.

This clone has only one observation. The chain employs TRBV9 and TRBJ2-1; 9 bases are shared with TRBD1. Trimming cost V 6 bases and J 7 bases; bases outside gene matches: 11. Germline values: CDR1 SGDLS, CDR2 YYNGEE. The CDR3 contains 15 residues. CDR3 protein: CASTIQGARGNEQFF. The CDR3 DNA reads TGTGCCAGCACCATACAGGGGGCGCGCGGAAATGAGCAGTTCTTC.

The chain employs TRBV19 and TRBJ1-4, with 8 bases identical to TRBD1. This CDR3 has 17 amino acids. V lost 5 bases to trimming and J lost 0 bases; unmatched junction nucleotides: 8. The germline CDR1 and CDR2 sequences are LNHDA and SQIVND (reference sequence). The CDR3 here is CASSPGQADPTNEKLFF. The CDR3 DNA sequence: TGTGCCAGTAGTCCGGGACAGGCTGATCCAACTAATGAAAAACTGTTTTTT. The whole variable domain, filled in from reference TRBV19 and TRBJ1-4, reads DGGITQSPKYLFRKEGQNVTLSCEQNLNHDAMYWYRQDPGQGLRLIYYSQIVNDFQKGDIAEGYSVSREKKESFPLTVTSAQKNPTAFYLCASSPGQADPTNEKLFFGSGTQLSVL.

This clone appeared once. CDR3 protein: CAISGRQTNTEAFF. Written as DNA, the CDR3 is TGTGCCATCAGTGGAAGACAGACGAACACTGAAGCTTTCTTT. The chain is built from TRBV10-3 and TRBJ1-1; D might be TRBD1 (5 bases). V dropped 4 bases and J dropped 1 base, with 10 bases sitting between them. The CDR3 sequence is 14 residues long. Germline CDR1 is ENHRY and CDR2 is SYGVKD.

This clone was counted a single time. The genes are TRBV10-3 and TRBJ1-3; 7 bases map to TRBD1. CDR3 size: 14 residues. V was clipped by 7 bases and J by 0 bases; unmatched bases: 3. Germline-derived CDR1 and CDR2 are ENHRY and SYGVKD. CDR3 loop: CAITEGASGNTIYF. The CDR3 region has the DNA TGTGCCATCACAGAGGGGGCCTCTGGAAACACCATATATTTT.

The CDR3 bases are TGTGCCAGCAGCTTATTGACAGTAGGGACCGGGGAGCTGTTTTTT. This sequence encodes CASSLLTVGTGELFF. The chain is built from TRBV7-2 and TRBJ2-2; a weak D match, TRBD1 (5 bases). Trimming removed 2 bases at V and 5 bases at J, with 12 bases between. This CDR3 comprises 15 residues. Per germline, CDR1 SGHTA and CDR2 FQGNSA.

This rearrangement joins TRBV11-2 to TRBJ2-4; 11 bases match TRBD2. The germline V gene has CDR1 SGHAT and CDR2 FQNNGV. This CDR3 contains 15 residues. V dropped 6 bases and J dropped 5; count of bases not matched to a gene: 6. The CDR3 reads CASSRLAGRENIQYF. CDR3 bases: TGTGCCAGCAGTCGACTAGCGGGACGCGAAAACATTCAGTACTTC.

The J gene is TRBJ1-3, the V gene TRBV9, with TRBD1 identical over 8 bases. Trimming took 3 bases from V and 3 from J; bases not matched to a gene: 5. From germline, CDR1 is SGDLS and CDR2 YYNGEE. The CDR3 contains 15 residues. CDR3 protein: CASSAQGAGGNTIYF. The DNA for the CDR3 is TGTGCCAGCAGCGCGCAGGGGGCTGGTGGAAACACCATATATTTT. Using reference TRBV9 and TRBJ1-3 for the parts outside the CDR3, the full variable domain is DSGVTQTPKHLITATGQRVTLRCSPRSGDLSVYWYQQSLDQGLQFLIQYYNGEERAKGNILERFSAQQFPDLHSELNLSSLELGDSALYFCASSAQGAGGNTIYFGEGSWLTVV.

The chain joins TRBV3-1 (or the pseudogene TRBV3-2) to TRBJ1-1, with unresolved D. The germline gives CDR1 LGHDT, CDR2 YNNKEL (reference sequence). The CDR3 covers 14 residues. V lost 1 base and J lost 1, with 7 bases in between. Written as DNA, the CDR3 is TGTGCCAGCAGCCAAGGGACTGAGAACACTGAAGCTTTCTTT. This codes for CASSQGTENTEAFF.

The V and J genes are TRBV7-9 and TRBJ1-2; 7 bases are a match to TRBD1. With V trimmed by 2 bases and J by 4 bases, 1 base remained unmatched. This CDR3 is built from 13 residues. Germline V CDR1 and CDR2: SEHNR, FQNEAQ (reference sequence). The CDR3 spells CASSLSGGYGYTF. As DNA, the CDR3 is TGTGCCAGCAGCTTATCAGGGGGCTATGGCTACACCTTC.

This CDR3 is CATSVRTRGGGNTGELFF. For the CDR3, the DNA is TGTGCCACCAGTGTGCGGACGCGAGGCGGAGGGAACACCGGGGAGCTGTTTTTT. The chain couples TRBV24-1 to TRBJ2-2, with D perhaps TRBD2 (5 bases). The ends were cut back, 5 bases at V and 1 base at J, with 19 bases in the middle. Germline V gene sequence: CDR1 KGHDR, CDR2 SFDVKD. The CDR3 has 18 amino acids.

The chain recombines TRBV5-1 with TRBJ2-5, with a weak D call TRBD2 (5 bases). V was shortened by 0 bases and J by 5 bases, with 14 bases between the two germline ends. Per the germline V gene, CDR1 is SGHRS and CDR2 is YFSETQ. CDR3 length equals 15 residues. CDR3 protein: CASSLVGVGQETQYF. Here the CDR3 DNA reads TGCGCCAGCAGCTTGGTGGGAGTCGGCCAGGAGACCCAGTACTTC.

The chain links TRBV6-5 to TRBJ1-6; 8 bases map to TRBD1. CDR1 and CDR2 from the germline V gene are MNHEY and SVGAGI. After removal of 4 bases from V and 17 bases from J, the junction contained 4 bases not matched to a gene. This CDR3 has 11 residues. In nucleotides, the CDR3 is TGTGCCAGCAGTTCCGGACAGGGAATCCACTTT. The encoded protein is CASSSGQGIHF.

This chain connects TRBV6-5 to TRBJ2-2; 13 bases are shared with TRBD2. The CDR3 loop spans 16 amino acids. CDR1 and CDR2 (germline): MNHEY, SVGAGI. The junction had 2 bases not matched to a gene; V was cut back by 1 base and J by 6 bases. CDR3 DNA sequence: TGTGCCAGCAGTTACTTGACTAGCGGGAGGCCCGGGGAGCTGTTTTTT. As protein: CASSYLTSGRPGELFF.

This chain joins TRBV27 and TRBJ2-1, with D possibly matching TRBD2 (6 bases). The germline CDR1 and CDR2 sequences are MNHEY and SMNVEV (reference sequence). Trimming shortened V by 4 bases and J by 8 bases, and 12 bases separated the two germline ends. The CDR3 contains 13 residues. The DNA of the CDR3 is TGTGCCAGCAGTTCGTGGGGAGGCGATGAGCAGTTCTTC. This gives the protein CASSSWGGDEQFF.

The chain employs TRBV14 and TRBJ2-5; D is possibly TRBD2 (5 bases). The CDR3 covers 13 residues. The V and J ends lost 4 bases and 4 bases respectively, with 10 bases between them. Germline V gene lookup returns CDR1 SGHDN and CDR2 FVKESK. CDR3 sequence (DNA): TGTGCCAGCAGCCGAGGACTGGGAGAGACCCAGTACTTC. Amino acids: CASSRGLGETQYF.

The rearrangement uses TRBV20-1 and TRBJ1-5; TRBD1 matches at 11 bases. CDR1 and CDR2 from the germline V gene are DFQATT and SNEGSKA (reference sequence). CDR3 length: 11 amino acids. With 1 base clipped from V and 16 bases from J, the junction kept 3 bases outside the gene matches. The CDR3 DNA follows: TGCAGTGCTAGAGCGGGACAGGGGGTTCATTTT. Translated, it gives CSARAGQGVHF.

This chain uses TRBV5-1 with TRBJ2-3; 8 bases align to TRBD1. The CDR3 length is 15 residues. Trimming cost V 5 bases and J 0 bases; bases outside gene matches: 5. The germline V gene encodes CDR1 SGHRS and CDR2 YFSETQ. CDR3 in DNA: TGCGCCAGCAGGGCCCGACAGGGGAGCACAGATACGCAGTATTTT. It encodes CASRARQGSTDTQYF.

The gene calls are TRBV29-1 and TRBJ2-2, with D possibly being TRBD2 (5 bases). Between the trimmed V and J ends, which lost 4 bases and 7 bases, there was a span of 10 bases. Germline assignment: CDR1 SQVTM and CDR2 ANQGSEA. The CDR3 runs to 12 residues. The CDR3 DNA is TGCAGCGTTGCTCGCGCGGGCGGGGAGCTGTTTTTT. This codes for CSVARAGGELFF.

This clone was picked up one time. This rearrangement joins TRBV19 to TRBJ2-4; TRBD1 aligns across 7 bases. V shed 6 bases, J shed 0 bases, and the junction held 5 bases outside the gene matches. This CDR3 spans 15 amino acids. Germline V gives CDR1 LNHDA, CDR2 SQIVND (reference sequence). The CDR3 loop reads CASRIQGLAKNIQYF. DNA for the CDR3: TGTGCCAGTAGGATACAGGGGTTAGCCAAAAACATTCAGTACTTC.